This T cell receptor (beta chain) was profiled in a study of cytomegalovirus exposure and HLA in healthy donors. Study findings and constraints: Reports credit the classifier with highly specific, highly sensitive diagnosis of cytomegalovirus status. The investigators catalogued 164 TCR beta chains as cytomegalovirus-associated. There were a few CMV-associated chains whose specificity for CMV antigens was confirmed in vitro.

The CDR3 is 14 amino acids. Trimming removed 11 bases from V and 5 bases from J; junction bases left unmatched: 11. Looked up from germline, CDR1 is MNHNS and CDR2 is SASEGT. With regard to this clone: Antigen: not known.

Separate from the roughly 610-subject first cohort, the approximately 130-subject validation cohort was the one that the donors belonged to. Clones were read by immunoSEQ multiplex PCR, and TCRdb kept only the in-frame ones, dropping some. The table records 150,000 to 200,000 clones, about 89% of them present only once. The source of this sequence is a young man in good health and CMV-seropositive. Specimen: PBMCs. The chain joins TRBV6-1 to TRBJ2-3; 9 nucleotides line up with TRBD2. DNA for the CDR3: TGTGCCTGCTTGCGGGGGGGCCTTGAAGATACGCAGTATTTT. Residues: CACLRGGLEDTQYF.